The T cell receptor (beta chain) described here comes from a study of shared clonotypes between healthy human individuals. At the level of the study: The study used three CD4 naive, three CD4 memory, two CD8 naive and one CD8 memory plate per donor. Study-level points and caveats: Memory subsets had estimated richness that was generally smaller than that of naive subsets.

The sorted-subset replicate PCRs were given roughly 200 ng DNA, which is about 29,000 T cell genomes. Some clones are missing from TCRdb's copy, which holds only in-frame ones; the method was immunoSEQ multiplex PCR. The sample records approximately 2.1 million clones, approximately 95% being singletons. The CDR3 consists of 13 residues. Germline CDR1 reads MNHNS; CDR2 reads SASEGT. Trimming removed 8 bases at V and 4 bases at J, with 11 bases between. About this clone itself: No antigen is known for it.

CD4+ cell separation produced CD45RA+ naive and CD45RA-negative memory subsets. The sequence was collected from a man between 18 and 29 years old in good health. Some clones in this sample may be carry-over from other donors' samples. The source material was naive CD4+ T cells from PBMCs. Described subset: CD45RA+ positively selected. V and J are TRBV6-1 and TRBJ1-4; tentative D call: TRBD1 (5 bases). The CDR3 reads CASETVINEKLFF. The CDR3 DNA sequence: TGTGCCAGCGAGACAGTTATTAATGAAAAACTGTTTTTT.